This TCR beta chain was captured in a study of cytomegalovirus exposure and HLA in healthy donors. The PCR made use of 60 Vbeta and 13 Jbeta primers. The method was immunoSEQ multiplex PCR; TCRdb's version includes in-frame clones alone and lacks a portion of them. In all, the sample yields more than 95,000 clones. J gave up 0 bases and V 6 bases, and 16 bases lay outside the gene matches. This CDR3 is built from 19 residues. Germline V gene data show CDR1 as MNHEY and CDR2 as SMNVEV (reference sequence). With regard to this clone: Its target is not known.

Overall study findings and caveats: In a later analysis, across HLA loci, associated TCR counts were highest for DRB1, lowest for HLA-C. Researchers counted around 150 TCR beta chains as cytomegalovirus-associated.

The chain couples TRBV27 to TRBJ2-4; 8 nucleotides match TRBD2. Input material: PBMCs. This receptor was identified in a man younger than 35 in good health and CMV-seronegative. CDR3 nucleotides: TGTGCCAGCAGCCTATCCGGGGGGGGCCGGCGCGGAGCCAAAAACATTCAGTACTTC. Translated: CASSLSGGGRRGAKNIQYF.